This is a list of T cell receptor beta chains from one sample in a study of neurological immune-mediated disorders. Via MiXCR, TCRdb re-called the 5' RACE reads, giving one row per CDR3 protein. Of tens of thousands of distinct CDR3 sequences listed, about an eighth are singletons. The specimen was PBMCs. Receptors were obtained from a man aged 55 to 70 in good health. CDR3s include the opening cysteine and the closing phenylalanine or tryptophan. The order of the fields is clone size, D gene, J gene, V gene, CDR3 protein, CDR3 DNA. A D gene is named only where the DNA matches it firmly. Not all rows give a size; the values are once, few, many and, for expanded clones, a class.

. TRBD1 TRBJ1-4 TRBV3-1 CASSQDRGGHLFF TGTGCCAGCAGCCAAGATCGAGGGGGCCATCTGTTTTTT
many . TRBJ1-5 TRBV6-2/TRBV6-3 CASSYPTRGNQPQHF TGTGCCAGCAGTTACCCGACCAGGGGAAATCAGCCCCAGCATTTT
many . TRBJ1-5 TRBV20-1 CSARDLYQPQHF TGCAGTGCTAGAGATCTGTATCAGCCCCAGCATTTT
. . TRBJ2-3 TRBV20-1 CSDEDSIDTQYF TGCAGTGATGAGGACAGCATAGATACGCAGTATTTT
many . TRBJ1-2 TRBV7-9 CASSSPLDRNYGYTF TGTGCCAGCAGCTCCCCATTAGACAGAAACTATGGCTACACCTTC
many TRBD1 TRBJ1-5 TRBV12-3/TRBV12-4 CASSPTGGRQPQHF TGTGCCAGCAGTCCAACAGGGGGCAGGCAGCCCCAGCATTTT
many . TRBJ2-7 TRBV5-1 CASSLVSGTGSSYEQYF TGCGCCAGCAGCTTGGTATCCGGGACGGGCTCCTCCTACGAGCAGTACTTC
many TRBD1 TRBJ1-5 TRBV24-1 CATSDRRDSQGNQPQHF TGTGCCACCAGTGACCGACGGGACAGTCAGGGCAATCAGCCCCAGCATTTT
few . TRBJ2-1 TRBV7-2 CASSSGGDQFF TGTGCCAGCAGCTCTGGTGGGGACCAGTTCTTC
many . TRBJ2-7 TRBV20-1 CSAWGPFLGEQYF TGCAGTGCTTGGGGACCGTTCTTGGGCGAGCAGTACTTC
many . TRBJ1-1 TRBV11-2 CASSPTGLSAFF TGTGCCAGCAGCCCTACCGGGCTGTCAGCTTTCTTT
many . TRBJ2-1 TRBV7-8 CASSSQGMGEQFF TGTGCCAGCAGCTCCCAGGGCATGGGTGAGCAGTTCTTC
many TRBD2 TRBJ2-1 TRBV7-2 CASTPSGSYNEQFF TGTGCCAGCACCCCTAGCGGGTCCTACAATGAGCAGTTCTTC
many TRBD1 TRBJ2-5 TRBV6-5 CVSSYSSGGQETQYF TGTGTCAGCAGTTACTCGTCAGGGGGTCAGGAGACCCAGTACTTC
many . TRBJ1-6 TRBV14 CASSQFAGERSPLHF TGTGCCAGCAGCCAATTCGCAGGGGAGAGATCACCCCTCCACTTT
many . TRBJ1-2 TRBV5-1 CASHGALNYGYTF TGCGCCAGCCACGGGGCGCTCAACTATGGCTACACCTTC
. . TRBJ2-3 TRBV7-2 CANRVESTKYF TGTGCCAACAGAGTTGAGTCTACGAAGTATTTT
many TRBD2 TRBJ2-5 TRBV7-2 CASSTVGGGLQETQYF TGTGCCAGCAGCACCGTCGGGGGGGGGCTCCAAGAGACCCAGTACTTC
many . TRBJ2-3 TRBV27 CASSFYPDRVNGDTQYF TGTGCCAGCAGTTTCTACCCCGACCGGGTCAACGGGGATACGCAGTATTTT
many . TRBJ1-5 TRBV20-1 CSASSPGGGQPQHF TGCAGTGCTAGTAGTCCGGGGGGTGGTCAGCCCCAGCATTTT
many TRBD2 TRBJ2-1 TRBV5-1 CASSIGGGYNEQFF TGCGCCAGCAGCATCGGGGGGGGATACAATGAGCAGTTCTTC
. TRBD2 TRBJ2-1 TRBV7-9 CASSSPSGWTYNEQFF TGTGCCAGCAGCTCCCCTAGCGGGTGGACCTACAATGAGCAGTTCTTC
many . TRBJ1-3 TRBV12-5 CASGYGYTIYF TGTGCTAGTGGGTACGGATACACCATATATTTT
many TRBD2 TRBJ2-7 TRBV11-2 CASSLVLAATWEQYF TGTGCCAGCAGCTTAGTACTAGCGGCTACCTGGGAGCAGTACTTC
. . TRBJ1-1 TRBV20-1 CSARKGGYTEAFF TGCAGTGCCAGAAAGGGAGGGTACACTGAAGCTTTCTTT
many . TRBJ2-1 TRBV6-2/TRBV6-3 CASSYPSPEQFF TGTGCCAGCAGTTATCCCTCCCCGGAGCAGTTCTTC
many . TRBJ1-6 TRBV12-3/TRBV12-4 CASSPTEGWGNSPLHF TGTGCCAGCAGTCCAACCGAGGGCTGGGGGAATTCACCCCTCCACTTT
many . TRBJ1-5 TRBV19 CASSRGTVGPQHF TGTGCCAGTAGTCGGGGCACCGTTGGGCCCCAGCATTTT
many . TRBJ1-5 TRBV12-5 CASGLGAEPQHF TGTGCTAGTGGTTTGGGTGCGGAGCCCCAGCATTTT
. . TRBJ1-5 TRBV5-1 CSNSLWGNNQPQHF TGCTCCAACAGCCTGTGGGGGAACAATCAGCCCCAGCATTTT
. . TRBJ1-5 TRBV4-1 CASSPAWGTGGAQHF TGCGCCAGCAGCCCGGCATGGGGCACAGGAGGGGCCCAGCATTTT
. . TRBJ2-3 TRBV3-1 CAYGGLVIDTQYF TGTGCCTACGGGGGATTAGTGATAGATACGCAGTATTTT
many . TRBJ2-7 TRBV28 CASTSPITYEQYF TGTGCCAGCACGAGTCCAATTACCTACGAGCAGTACTTC
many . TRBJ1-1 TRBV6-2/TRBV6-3 CASTPGPSRTEAFF TGTGCCAGCACCCCGGGACCCTCGCGGACTGAAGCTTTCTTT
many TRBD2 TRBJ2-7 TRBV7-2 CASSFAGGYEQYF TGTGCCAGCAGCTTCGCGGGGGGCTACGAGCAGTACTTC
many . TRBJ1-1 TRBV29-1 CSVLPTRPDTEAFF TGCAGCGTTTTACCGACTCGCCCGGACACTGAAGCTTTCTTT
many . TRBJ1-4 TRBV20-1 CSARSGGTNEKLFF TGCAGTGCTAGATCGGGGGGGACTAATGAAAAACTGTTTTTT
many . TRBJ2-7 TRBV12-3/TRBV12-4 CASSGGASYEQYF TGTGCCAGCAGTGGGGGGGCCTCCTACGAGCAGTACTTC
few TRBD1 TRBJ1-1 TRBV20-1 CSARDSTNTEAFF TGCAGTGCCCGGGACAGCACGAACACTGAAGCTTTCTTT
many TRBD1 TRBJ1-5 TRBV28 CASTPRPAGGSQPQHF TGTGCCAGCACTCCTCGCCCAGCAGGGGGGAGTCAGCCCCAGCATTTT
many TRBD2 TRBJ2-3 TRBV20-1 CSACGGSLVDTQYF TGCAGTGCTTGCGGGGGAAGTTTAGTAGATACGCAGTATTTT
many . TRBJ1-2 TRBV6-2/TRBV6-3 CASSYGPYGYTF TGTGCCAGCAGTTACGGGCCCTATGGCTACACCTTC
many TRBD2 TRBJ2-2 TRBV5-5 CASSFIAGLNTGELFF TGTGCCAGCAGCTTCATAGCGGGGCTAAACACCGGGGAGCTGTTTTTT
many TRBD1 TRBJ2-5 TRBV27 CASGNRGRETQYF TGTGCCAGCGGAAATAGGGGGCGGGAGACCCAGTACTTC
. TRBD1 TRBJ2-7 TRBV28 CASSEGGTGGYEQYF TGTGCCAGCAGTGAGGGTGGGACAGGGGGCTACGAGCAGTACTTC
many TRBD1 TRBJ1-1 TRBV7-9 CASSPGTGGMNTEAFF TGTGCCAGCAGCCCGGGGACAGGGGGAATGAACACTGAAGCTTTCTTT
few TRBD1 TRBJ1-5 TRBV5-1 CASSWTGAEPQHF TGCGCCAGCAGCTGGACAGGAGCAGAGCCCCAGCATTTT
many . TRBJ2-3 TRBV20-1 CSAQRGDSTDTQYF TGCAGTGCCCAGAGGGGGGACTCCACAGATACGCAGTATTTT
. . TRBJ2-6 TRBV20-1 CSALGPHREDPPGPNVLTF TGCAGTGCTCTAGGTCCGCACAGGGAGGACCCCCCTGGGCCCAACGTCCTGACTTTC
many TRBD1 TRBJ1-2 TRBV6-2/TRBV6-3 CASRSRTGLDGYTF TGTGCCAGCAGGTCAAGGACAGGGCTTGATGGCTACACCTTC
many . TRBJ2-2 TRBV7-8 CASSSQGTAGELFF TGTGCCAGCAGCTCCCAGGGGACCGCCGGGGAGCTGTTTTTT
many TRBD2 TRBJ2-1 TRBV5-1 CASSRGGTSYNEQFF TGCGCCAGCAGCCGCGGGGGTACCTCCTACAATGAGCAGTTCTTC